Following are 15 T cell receptor beta chains from one sample sequenced in a study of T cell clones after liver transplantation. TCRdb keeps only in-frame clones here, not all; method: immunoSEQ multiplex PCR. This table has 68,000 or so clones, about 80% appearing once. Specimen: CD4+ T cells from blood, collected before liver transplant. The receptors shown here come from a human donor who received a liver transplant.

The V and J genes are TRBV4-2 and TRBJ2-1, with D perhaps given as TRBD1 or TRBD2 (5 bases each). From germline, CDR1 is LGHNA and CDR2 YNFKEQ. This CDR3 region has 13 residues. With 3 bases removed from V and 9 bases from J, the gap between germline ends came to 12 bases. Written as DNA, the CDR3 is TGTGCCAGCAGCCAGGCACTAGGGACTGAGCAGTTCTTC. Amino acids: CASSQALGTEQFF.

The gene calls are TRBV5-4 and TRBJ2-5, with 8 bases fitting TRBD1. The J segment lost 5 bases and the V segment lost 2 bases, leaving 5 bases of the junction unmatched. Per germline, CDR1 SGHNT and CDR2 YYREEE (reference sequence). This CDR3 has 14 residues. CDR3 sequence (DNA): TGTGCCAGCAGCTTTGACAGGGGCCACGAGACCCAGTACTTC. Protein product: CASSFDRGHETQYF.

This clone was counted once. The chain has TRBV11-2 and TRBJ1-2, with D tentatively TRBD1 (5 bases). This CDR3 has 17 amino acids. The V and J ends lost 5 bases and 0 bases respectively, with 19 bases between them. Per the germline V gene, CDR1 is SGHAT and CDR2 is FQNNGV. CDR3 sequence reads: CASSNPVRDGSNYGYTF. The CDR3 DNA is TGTGCCAGCAGCAACCCGGTACGGGACGGCTCTAACTATGGCTACACCTTC.

The chain has TRBV5-8 and TRBJ2-5, with TRBD1 identical over 8 bases. The length of the CDR3 is 14 residues. The ends lost 4 bases at V and 5 bases at J; junction bases unmatched: 7. The germline V gene encodes CDR1 SGHTS and CDR2 YDEGEE. Here the CDR3 reads CASSQGQGGETQYF. CDR3 sequence (DNA): TGTGCCAGCAGCCAAGGACAGGGCGGGGAGACCCAGTACTTC.

This clone has just one count. The rearrangement links TRBV2 to TRBJ1-3, with D possibly TRBD1 on 5 matching bases. The V gene lost 3 bases and the J gene lost 2 bases, with 11 bases spanning the gap. The germline gives CDR1 SNHLY, CDR2 FYNNEI. The CDR3 contains 15 residues. CDR3 protein: CASSELQGAGNTIYF. For the CDR3, the DNA is TGTGCCAGCAGTGAGCTTCAGGGCGCTGGAAACACCATATATTTT.

This chain's CDR3 is CASSTTTAYTDTQYF. CDR3 coding DNA: TGTGCCAGCAGTACCACGACAGCCTACACAGATACGCAGTATTTT. V is TRBV6-5 and J is TRBJ2-3, with D maybe TRBD1 (5 bases). CDR1 MNHEY and CDR2 SVGAGI come from the germline V gene. Trimming cost V 5 bases and J 2 bases, with 14 bases left between them. There are 15 residues in the CDR3.

The chain carries TRBV9 and TRBJ2-3; TRBD2 agrees at 7 bases. The CDR3 covers 15 residues. The V and J ends lost 4 bases and 2 bases, in that order; junction bases with no gene match: 7. Germline lookup yields CDR1 SGDLS and CDR2 YYNGEE. The CDR3 region has the DNA TGTGCCAGCAGCCTCAGCGGGATGGCCACAGATACGCAGTATTTT. Translating it yields CASSLSGMATDTQYF.

This clone was recorded a few times. The chain uses TRBV6-1 and TRBJ2-7, with 7 bases fitting TRBD2. This CDR3 is built from 18 residues. The V gene end was trimmed by 2 bases and the J gene end by 0 bases; junction bases not matched to a gene: 13. CDR1 MNHNS and CDR2 SASEGT come from the germline V gene. The CDR3 sequence: CASSELTIGLADSYEQYF. The CDR3 DNA is TGTGCCAGCAGTGAACTTACCATTGGGCTAGCGGACTCCTACGAGCAGTACTTC.

The rearrangement uses TRBV30 and TRBJ2-3, with 10 nucleotides matching TRBD2. Germline CDR1 is GTSNPN and CDR2 is SVGIG (reference sequence). V was pared by 0 bases and J by 2 bases, with 5 bases of the junction left unmatched. This CDR3 comprises 16 residues. CDR3 protein: CAWSVRGLADTDTQYF. The CDR3 DNA sequence: TGTGCCTGGAGTGTACGTGGACTAGCGGACACAGATACGCAGTATTTT.

This chain uses TRBV28 with TRBJ2-1, with 14 bases lining up with TRBD2. This CDR3 contains 17 residues. CDR1 is MDHEN and CDR2 is SYDVKM in the germline V gene. J lost 0 bases, V lost 5 bases, and 3 bases had no gene match. The DNA for the CDR3 is TGTGCCAGCAGTGTCGGGACTAGCGGGAGCTCCTACAATGAGCAGTTCTTC. It translates to CASSVGTSGSSYNEQFF.

V gene TRBV5-6 combines with J gene TRBJ1-1, with D unclear. The CDR3 sequence is 17 residues long. Trimming cost V 0 bases and J 0 bases, with 15 bases left between them. Germline V gene data show CDR1 as SGHDT and CDR2 as YYEEEE. This CDR3 reads CASSLAFRGLLNTEAFF. CDR3 bases: TGTGCCAGCAGCTTGGCCTTTCGAGGCCTCCTGAACACTGAAGCTTTCTTT.

V and J are TRBV18 and TRBJ1-1, with TRBD1 as a possible D gene (5 bases). Trimming removed 3 bases at V and 2 bases at J, with 7 bases between. This CDR3 is built from 13 residues. CDR1 and CDR2 (germline): KGHSH, LQKENI. CDR3 nucleotide sequence: TGTGCCAGCTCACCGACAGTAAACACTGAAGCTTTCTTT. The encoded protein is CASSPTVNTEAFF.

The chain employs TRBV14 and TRBJ2-5, with 9 nucleotides matching TRBD1. Looked up from germline, CDR1 is SGHDN and CDR2 is FVKESK. V lost 5 bases and J lost 7; bases outside the gene matches: 11. The CDR3 sequence is 15 residues long. CDR3 region: CASSSPGQGSATQYF. As DNA, the CDR3 is TGTGCCAGCAGCTCACCGGGACAGGGTTCGGCGACCCAGTACTTC.

The rearrangement links TRBV27 to TRBJ2-5; 7 bases are a match to TRBD2. V lost 5 bases to trimming and J lost 2 bases; unmatched junction nucleotides: 11. The CDR3 sequence is 16 residues long. Germline CDR1 and CDR2: MNHEY and SMNVEV (reference sequence). CDR3 protein: CASSGGGNSVQETQYF. CDR3 DNA sequence: TGTGCCAGCAGTGGGGGGGGGAACAGCGTACAAGAGACCCAGTACTTC.

The chain uses TRBV6-5 and TRBJ2-3; no clear D gene. Trimming took off 4 bases at V and 5 bases at J, with 10 bases between the two ends. This CDR3 region has 13 residues. The V gene's germline CDR1 is MNHEY and CDR2 SVGAGI. CDR3 in amino acids: CASSFSSVDTQYF. CDR3 nucleotide sequence: TGTGCCAGCAGTTTCTCTTCCGTAGATACGCAGTATTTT.